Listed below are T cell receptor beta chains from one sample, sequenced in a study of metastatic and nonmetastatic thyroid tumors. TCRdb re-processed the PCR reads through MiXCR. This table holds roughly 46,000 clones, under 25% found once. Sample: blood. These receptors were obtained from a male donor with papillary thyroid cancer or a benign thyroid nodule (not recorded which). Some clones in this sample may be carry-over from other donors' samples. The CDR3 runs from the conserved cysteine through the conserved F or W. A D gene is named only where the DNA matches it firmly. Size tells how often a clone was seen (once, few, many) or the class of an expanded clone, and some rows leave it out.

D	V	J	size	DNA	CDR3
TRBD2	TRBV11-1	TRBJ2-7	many	TGTGCCAGCAGGCCCGGGACTAGCGGAACCTACGAGCAGTACTTC	CASRPGTSGTYEQYF
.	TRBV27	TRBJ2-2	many	TGTGCCAGCAGTTTACTGGGCGGGGAGCTGTTTTTT	CASSLLGGELFF
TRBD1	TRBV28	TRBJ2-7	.	TGTGCCAGCAGTTTAGTACAGGGGGCCTACGATCAGTACTTC	CASSLVQGAYDQYF
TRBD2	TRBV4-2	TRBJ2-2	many	TGTGCCAGCAGCCAAGCTTGGAGCGGGAGTTCGGTCGGGGAGCTGTTTTTT	CASSQAWSGSSVGELFF
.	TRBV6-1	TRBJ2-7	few	TGTGCCAGCAGTCTAACCGGTACTCCAACCTACGAGCAGTACTTC	CASSLTGTPTYEQYF
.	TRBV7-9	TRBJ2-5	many	TGTGCCAGCAGCGCTACAAGACTAGGACTTCAAGAGACCCAGTACTTC	CASSATRLGLQETQYF
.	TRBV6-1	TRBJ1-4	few	TGTGCCAGCAGGCAGATGGCGACTAATGAAAAACTGTTTTTT	CASRQMATNEKLFF
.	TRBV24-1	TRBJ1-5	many	TGTGCCACCAGTGCCAGCAATCAGCCCCAGCATTTT	CATSASNQPQHF
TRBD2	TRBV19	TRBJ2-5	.	TGTGCCAGTAGTAAAGGACTAGCGGGAAGACAAGAGACCCAGTACTTC	CASSKGLAGRQETQYF
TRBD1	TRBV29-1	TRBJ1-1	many	TGCAGCGTCCAGGGACAGTCAGGCACTGAAGCTTTCTTT	CSVQGQSGTEAFF
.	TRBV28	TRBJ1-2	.	TGTGCCAGCACCTCCTGGAAGGATGGTGGCTACACCTTC	CASTSWKDGGYTF
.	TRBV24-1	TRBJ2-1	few	TGTGCCACCAGTGATCAGGGATGGGTGTTCTTC	CATSDQGWVFF
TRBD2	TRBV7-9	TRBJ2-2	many	TGTGCCAGCAGCTGGGAGGGCGCAGTCACCGGGGAGCTGTTTTTT	CASSWEGAVTGELFF
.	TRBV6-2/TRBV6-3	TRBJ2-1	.	TGTGCCAGCAGTTCCCTGAGTAGAACTGCAAACAATGAGCAGTTCTTC	CASSSLSRTANNEQFF
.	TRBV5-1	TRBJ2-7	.	TGCGCCAGCAGCCGCGACAGCTACGAGCAGTACTTC	CASSRDSYEQYF
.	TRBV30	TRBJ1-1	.	TGTGCCTGGAGCGTGAATTTGAACACTGAAGCTTTCTTT	CAWSVNLNTEAFF
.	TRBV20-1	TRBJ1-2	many	TGCAGTGCTCTCCCTATTCCCCTGGGGTACACCTTC	CSALPIPLGYTF
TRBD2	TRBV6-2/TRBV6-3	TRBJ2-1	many	TGTGCCAGCAGTTACGGACTAGCGGGAGCAGATGAGCAGTTCTTC	CASSYGLAGADEQFF
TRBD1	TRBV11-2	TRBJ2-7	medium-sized	TGTGCCAGCAGCTTTCTGGGACAGGGGGCGGGCGAGCAGTACTTC	CASSFLGQGAGEQYF
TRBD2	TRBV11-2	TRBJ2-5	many	TGTGCCAGCAGCTTAGCGGTCGGGGGGGAGACCCAGTACTTC	CASSLAVGGETQYF
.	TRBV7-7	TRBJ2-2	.	TGTGCTAGCAGGAAACTAGAAAACACCGGGGAGCTGTTTTTT	CASRKLENTGELFF
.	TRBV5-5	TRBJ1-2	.	TGTGCCAGCAGCTTGGAGCCCTCAGGGTATCCCTATGGCTACACCTTC	CASSLEPSGYPYGYTF
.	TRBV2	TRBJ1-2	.	TGTGCCAGCATTGGGCCCGGCCAGCGAACACAGACTCCTTCAAAAGGCTACACCTTC	CASIGPGQRTQTPSKGYTF
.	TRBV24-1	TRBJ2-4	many	TGTGCCACCAGTGAGTCATCCGGGGGTCTAGCCAAAAACATTCAGTACTTC	CATSESSGGLAKNIQYF
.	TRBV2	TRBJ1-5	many	TGTGCCAGCAGTGAATGGGCGGGAGGCCCAAGCAATCAGCCCCAGCATTTT	CASSEWAGGPSNQPQHF